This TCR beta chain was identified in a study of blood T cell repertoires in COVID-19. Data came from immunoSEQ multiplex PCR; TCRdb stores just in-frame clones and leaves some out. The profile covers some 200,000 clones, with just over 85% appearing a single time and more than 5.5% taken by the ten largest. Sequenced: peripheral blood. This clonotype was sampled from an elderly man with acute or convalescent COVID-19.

CDR3 in DNA: TGTGCCAGCAGCTCTTTGAGCGGACGGTCCTACGAGCAGTACTTC. Protein sequence: CASSSLSGRSYEQYF. The chain employs TRBV7-8 and TRBJ2-7; D perhaps matches TRBD2 (5 bases). This CDR3 has 15 amino acids. Germline V gene sequence: CDR1 SGHVS, CDR2 FQNEAQ. Trimming took off 4 bases at V and 1 base at J, with 14 bases between the two ends.